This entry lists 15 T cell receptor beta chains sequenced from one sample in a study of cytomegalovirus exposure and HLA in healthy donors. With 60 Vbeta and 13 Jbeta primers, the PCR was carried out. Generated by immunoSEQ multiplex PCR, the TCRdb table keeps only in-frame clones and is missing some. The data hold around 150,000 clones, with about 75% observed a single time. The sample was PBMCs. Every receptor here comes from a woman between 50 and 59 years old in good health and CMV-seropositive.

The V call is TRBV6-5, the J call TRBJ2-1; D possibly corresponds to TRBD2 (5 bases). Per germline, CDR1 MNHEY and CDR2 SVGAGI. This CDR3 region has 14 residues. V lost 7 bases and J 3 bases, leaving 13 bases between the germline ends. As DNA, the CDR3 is TGTGCCAGCACATTGGAGCGGAACTACAATGAGCAGTTCTTC. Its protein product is CASTLERNYNEQFF.

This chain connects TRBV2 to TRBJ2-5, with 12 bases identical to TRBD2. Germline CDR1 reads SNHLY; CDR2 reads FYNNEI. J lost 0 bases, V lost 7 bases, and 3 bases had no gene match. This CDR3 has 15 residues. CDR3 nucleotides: TGTGCCAGCACCCTAGCGGGGGGGAACCAAGAGACCCAGTACTTC. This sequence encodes CASTLAGGNQETQYF.

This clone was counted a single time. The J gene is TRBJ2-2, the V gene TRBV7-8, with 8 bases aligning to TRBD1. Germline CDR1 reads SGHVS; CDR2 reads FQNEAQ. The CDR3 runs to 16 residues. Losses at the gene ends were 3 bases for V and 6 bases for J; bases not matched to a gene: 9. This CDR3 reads CASSFGQGGNAGELFF. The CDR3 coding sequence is TGTGCCAGCAGCTTCGGACAGGGAGGTAACGCCGGGGAGCTGTTTTTT. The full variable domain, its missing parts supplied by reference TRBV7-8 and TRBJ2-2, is GAGVSQSPRYKVAKRGQDVALRCDPISGHVSLFWYQQALGQGPEFLTYFQNEAQLDKSGLPSDRFFAERPEGSVSTLKIQRTQQEDSAVYLCASSFGQGGNAGELFFGEGSRLTVL.

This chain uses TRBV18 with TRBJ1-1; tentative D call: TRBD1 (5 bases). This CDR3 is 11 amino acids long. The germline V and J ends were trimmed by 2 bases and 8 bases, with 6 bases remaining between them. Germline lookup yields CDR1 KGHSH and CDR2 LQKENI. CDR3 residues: CASSPGAEAFF. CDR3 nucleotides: TGTGCCAGCTCACCAGGGGCCGAAGCTTTCTTT.

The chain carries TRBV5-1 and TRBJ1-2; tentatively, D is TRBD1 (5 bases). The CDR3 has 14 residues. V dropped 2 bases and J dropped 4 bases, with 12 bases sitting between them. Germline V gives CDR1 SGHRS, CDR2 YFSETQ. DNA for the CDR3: TGCGCCAGCAGCTTAGACGGGACTCCCTATGGCTACACCTTC. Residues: CASSLDGTPYGYTF.

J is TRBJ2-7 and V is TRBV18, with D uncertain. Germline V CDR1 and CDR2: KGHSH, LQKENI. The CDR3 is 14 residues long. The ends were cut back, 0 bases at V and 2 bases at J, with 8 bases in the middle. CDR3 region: CASSPPAGTYEQYF. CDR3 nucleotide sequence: TGTGCCAGCTCACCACCGGCAGGAACCTACGAGCAGTACTTC.

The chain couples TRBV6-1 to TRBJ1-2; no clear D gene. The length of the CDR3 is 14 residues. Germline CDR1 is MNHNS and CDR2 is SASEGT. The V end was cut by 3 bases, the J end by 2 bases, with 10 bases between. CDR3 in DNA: TGTGCCAGCAGTGAGGGCATGAACAACTATGGCTACACCTTC. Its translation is CASSEGMNNYGYTF.

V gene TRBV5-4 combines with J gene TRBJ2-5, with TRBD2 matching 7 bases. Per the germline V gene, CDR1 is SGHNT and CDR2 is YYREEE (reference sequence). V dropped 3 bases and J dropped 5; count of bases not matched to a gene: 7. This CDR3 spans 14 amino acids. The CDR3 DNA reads TGTGCCAGCAGCTCTCAAGCGGGGAGCGAGACCCAGTACTTC. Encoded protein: CASSSQAGSETQYF.

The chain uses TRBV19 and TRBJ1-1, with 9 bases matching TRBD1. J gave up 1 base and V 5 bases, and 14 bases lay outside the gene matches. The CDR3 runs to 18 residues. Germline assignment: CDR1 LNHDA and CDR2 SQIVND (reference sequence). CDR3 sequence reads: CASSGPGQGNRGNTEAFF. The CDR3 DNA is TGTGCCAGTAGTGGTCCGGGACAGGGAAATCGGGGGAACACTGAAGCTTTCTTT.

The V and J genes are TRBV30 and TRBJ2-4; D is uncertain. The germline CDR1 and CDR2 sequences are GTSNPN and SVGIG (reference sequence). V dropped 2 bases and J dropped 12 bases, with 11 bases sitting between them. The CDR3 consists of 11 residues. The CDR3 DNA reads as TGTGCCTGGAGTATCCAAGCCACTCAGTACTTC. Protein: CAWSIQATQYF.

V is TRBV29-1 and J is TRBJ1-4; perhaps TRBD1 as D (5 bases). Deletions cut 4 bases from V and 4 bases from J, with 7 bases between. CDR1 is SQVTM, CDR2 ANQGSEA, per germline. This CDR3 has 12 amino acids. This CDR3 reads CSVVQGNEKLFF. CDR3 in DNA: TGCAGCGTTGTTCAGGGTAATGAAAAACTGTTTTTT.

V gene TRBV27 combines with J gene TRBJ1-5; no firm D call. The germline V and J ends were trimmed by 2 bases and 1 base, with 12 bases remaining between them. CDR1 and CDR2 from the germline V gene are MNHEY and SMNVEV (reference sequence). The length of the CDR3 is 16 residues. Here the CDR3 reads CASSLRRGESNQPQHF. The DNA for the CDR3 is TGTGCCAGCAGTTTAAGACGGGGAGAAAGCAATCAGCCCCAGCATTTT.

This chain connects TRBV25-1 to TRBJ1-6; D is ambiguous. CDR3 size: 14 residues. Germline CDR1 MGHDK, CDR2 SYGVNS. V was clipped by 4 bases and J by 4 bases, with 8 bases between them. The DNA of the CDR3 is TGTGCCAGCAGTGGGAGCGGATATAATTCACCCCTCCACTTT. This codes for CASSGSGYNSPLHF.

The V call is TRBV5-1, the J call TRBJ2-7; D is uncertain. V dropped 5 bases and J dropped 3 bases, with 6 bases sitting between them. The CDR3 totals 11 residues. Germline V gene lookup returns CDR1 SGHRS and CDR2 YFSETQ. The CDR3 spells CASRYGYEQYF. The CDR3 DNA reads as TGCGCCAGCAGATACGGCTACGAGCAGTACTTC.

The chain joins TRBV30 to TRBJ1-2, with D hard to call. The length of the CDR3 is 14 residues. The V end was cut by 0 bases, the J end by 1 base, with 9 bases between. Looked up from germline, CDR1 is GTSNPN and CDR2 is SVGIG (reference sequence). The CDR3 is CAWSVGGFNYGYTF. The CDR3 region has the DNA TGTGCCTGGAGTGTAGGAGGGTTTAACTATGGCTACACCTTC.